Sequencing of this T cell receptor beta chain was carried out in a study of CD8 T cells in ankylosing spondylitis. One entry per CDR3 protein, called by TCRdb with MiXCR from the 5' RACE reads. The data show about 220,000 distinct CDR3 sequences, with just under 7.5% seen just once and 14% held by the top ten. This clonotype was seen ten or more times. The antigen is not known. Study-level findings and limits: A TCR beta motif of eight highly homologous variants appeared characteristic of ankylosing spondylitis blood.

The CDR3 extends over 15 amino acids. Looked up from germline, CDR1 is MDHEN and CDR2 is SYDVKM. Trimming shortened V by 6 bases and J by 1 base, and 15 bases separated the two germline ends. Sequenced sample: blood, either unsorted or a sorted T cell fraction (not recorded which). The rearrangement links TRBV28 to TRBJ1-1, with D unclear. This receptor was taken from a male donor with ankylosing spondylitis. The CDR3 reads CASRPLGLGNTEAFF. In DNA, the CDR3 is TGTGCCAGCAGGCCTCTAGGTCTGGGGAACACTGAAGCTTTCTTT.